This note documents a single T cell receptor (beta chain) sequence. Its cognate antigen has yet to be identified. Nothing much larger sits one base from this clone, and base qualities are not available. The germline V gene specifies SGHRS as CDR1 and YFSETQ as CDR2. From the cysteine through the phenylalanine, the CDR3 covers 15 amino acids. Only the CDR3 DNA stays, 45 bases, in frame from base 1. Relative to germline, V is missing 1 base and J is missing 4 bases, with 1 base of the junction outside any gene match. Library generation was performed with the immunoSEQ multiplex PCR assay. A mixture of 60 forward primers for TCR Vbeta segments and 13 reverse primers for TCR Jbeta segments was used in the multiplex PCR. Amplification of the CDR3 region of rearranged TCR beta genes was performed with a multiplex PCR assay on genomic DNA. On the Illumina HiSeq System, the amplified TCR beta libraries were sequenced as 87-base-pair reads. The study's own analysis went as follows. Across the 500 to 750 repertoires, a later analysis counted about 81 million unique TCR beta chains, approximately 12 million of which were shared by at least two donors. Raw reads were error-corrected and collapsed into unique sequences by a nearest-neighbor algorithm in which closely related sequences were merged to remove PCR and sequencing errors. V, D and J gene segments were assigned by aligning CDR3 sequences to IMGT reference sequences. Each retained sequence needed at least a six-nucleotide match to both a V gene segment and a J gene segment. Rearrangements were called productive when the CDR3 lacked stop codons and stayed in frame with V and J; all others were non-productive. CDR3 was defined by IMGT convention, running from the second conserved V-encoded cysteine to the conserved J-encoded phenylalanine. The earlier analysis of about 620 of the donors excluded sequences that lacked an unambiguous match to a single V gene segment. In an earlier analysis of approximately 590 of the donors, a V segment was called functional when productive rearrangements were above 56.7%, and segregating when the standard deviation between donors exceeded 5%. A statistical classification framework was built to diagnose cytomegalovirus status from the catalog of TCR beta chain sequences. In a later analysis, V and J genes were assigned by comparing TCR nucleotide sequences against IMGT/GENE-DB human TR gene sequences. Using the TCRdist pipeline, a later analysis assigned CDR3 sequences along with most-parsimonious VDJ recombination scenarios. In a later analysis, each TCR beta chain was defined by its CDR3 amino acid sequence together with its V-gene family, and reads lacking a unique V-gene family were excluded. To address suspected cross-contamination and a sequencing artifact, a later analysis removed 450 to 700 highly shared, low-generation-probability nucleotide sequences. In a later analysis, a clonal expansion index was calculated for each public chain from normalized within-repertoire ranks of inferred template counts. Generation probabilities in a later analysis came from a VDJ recombination model fitted to out-of-frame rearrangements, and those results were checked against IGoR. In a later analysis, hypergeometric tests were used to score TCR-TCR, TCR-HLA and TCR-CMV co-occurrence, with a repertoire-size bias correction applied to TCR pairs. False discovery rates were estimated in a later analysis by permuting HLA or CMV assignments 20 times. A later analysis grouped co-occurring TCRs with DBSCAN, adding TCRdist sequence similarity when clustering within HLA-allele-positive subsets. Co-occurrence clustering excluded repertoires with fewer than 30,000 or more than 120,000 public chains, plus five with anomalous nucleotide sharing. TCRdb took over this immuneACCESS table, retaining in-frame rearrangements with V and J assigned. Such tables are incomplete; in checked studies, under half of the missing clones stem from an unresolved V gene, and the remainder is unexplained. V, J and clone size are taken as reported in that table, and D and trimming were inferred from the DNA itself. This sample is represented by 140,000 to 150,000 clones; about 80% of them were singletons. Around 2.5% of the sample rests with the top ten.

The record originates from a study of cytomegalovirus exposure and HLA in healthy donors (dated by TCRdb to about 2017). Study-wide context: An earlier analysis of roughly 570 of the donors reported roughly 300 Gb of sequence data and 95 million to 130 million unique TCR beta sequences obtained from about 179 million T cells. The number of typed donors differed by locus: 629-630 for A, B, C, DRB1 and DQB1; approximately 540 for DQA1; some 610 for DPA1; and about 450 for DPB1. Among the roughly 390 genotyped donors, about 85% belonged to the genetic ancestry cluster associated with self-reported Caucasian donors. A later genetic analysis used genome-wide SNP genotypes for about 60% of the roughly 700 donors, treating that subset as a discovery cohort. Alongside the repertoire data, information on donor age, sex, ethnicity and CMV serostatus was compiled. Approximately 310 gigabases of sequencing data and 70 million to 100 million unique TCR sequences were included in an early release covering around 650 HLA-typed donors. An earlier analysis of several hundred of the donors applied high-throughput TCR beta sequencing to assess whether each TCR beta V gene segment acted as functional or pseudogenic. Four to six DR-DQ haplotypes were handled as single units for association and clustering, since linkage in the cohort was strong. Along with the roughly 700-subject first cohort, a separate validation cohort of over a hundred different subjects was used. The study profiled the T cell repertoires of around 700 subjects by immunosequencing and related them to cytomegalovirus serostatus. A later analysis re-examined previously published TCR beta repertoires from 500 to 700 donors and added high-resolution HLA genotyping to investigate patterns of TCR occurrence. Every repertoire in the discovery cohort had been generated on one and the same sequencing platform. Among a few hundred genotyped donors of the cohort, an average of approximately 240,000 unique TCR beta nucleotide sequences were sequenced per donor, around a sixth of them non-productive. The aim of the study was to test whether cataloging public T cell receptors could identify signatures of past pathogen exposure. In the later analysis, no new phenotypic data were used to find candidate immune exposures; instead, reliance was placed on TCR beta sequences and their occurrence across donors. To predict cytomegalovirus infection status, the study combined high-throughput TCR immunosequencing, statistical association of individual TCRs with disease status, and machine learning. Both class I and class II loci were covered by HLA typing, at four-digit resolution.

What the study reported, not specific to this receptor: Compared with the 666-donor mean, donors in an Asian-associated ancestry cluster had fewer N-insertions in productive TCRs, according to a later genetic analysis. Specific HLA alleles were associated with 15,000 to 20,000 TCR beta sequences at a false discovery rate of 0.05 in a later analysis. A cluster of highly shared sequence variants was judged likely to be a technical artifact of the sequencing pipeline. A further reported finding was that TCR beta sequences accurately predicted the HLA-A and HLA-B alleles for most subjects in the first cohort. A few of the identified cytomegalovirus-associated TCR beta chains were confirmed in vitro to be specific for cytomegalovirus antigens. In a later analysis, several top co-occurrence clusters were reported to appear linked to parvovirus B19, influenza, CMV and Epstein-Barr virus. A later genetic analysis associated a missense DCLRE1C variant with V-gene and J-gene trimming of TCR beta chains, and an independent cohort replicated the association. Linkage disequilibrium might explain the correlated functional status among segregating V segments, but an unknown experimental factor could not be excluded. Some IMGT-functional V segments, including TRBV6-2 and TRBV6-3, could not be distinguished by the 87-base-pair reads and were therefore excluded. Most TCR sequences were seen in very few donors, while some public TCRs were found in many individuals. The earlier analysis of about 600 of the donors excluded 15 to 20 rarely observed V segments, including chromosome 9 orphons, because counts were too low. In a later analysis, HLA-associated TCR beta chains showed more clonal expansion and lower generation probabilities than non-associated chains that were equally common. In an earlier analysis of 587 of the donors, most TCR beta V segments appeared in productive rearrangements about 90% or about 30% of the time, broadly matching IMGT annotations. Roughly uniform sequencing depth across donors was assumed in presence/absence analyses, although this assumption may not hold. In the study, some 180 TCR beta chains were listed as associated with cytomegalovirus. Because HLA typing was unavailable for some donors at each locus, only the typed subset was used in association tests. In both the original and validation cohorts, the classifier was reported to diagnose cytomegalovirus status with high specificity and sensitivity. According to a later analysis, most CMV-associated TCR beta chains appeared to be HLA-restricted, and the HLA associations seemed to be driven largely by CMV exposure. The authors suggested that the approach could potentially be extended to other disease states and immunological phenotypes. Assigning TCR associations to individual alleles was difficult when HLA alleles, especially DR and DQ, strongly co-occurred. In this cohort, only TCR beta chains were sequenced, and detectable features were limited by the absence of alpha or paired-chain data. CMV serostatus was the only immune exposure information available for the cohort. In a later analysis, the rate of TCR association differed among HLA loci, with DRB1 alleles having the most associated TCRs and HLA-C alleles having the fewest.

The cohort was made up of 666 healthy bone marrow donors. Cohort members were all nominally healthy when sampled, although unrecorded immune exposures were likely present. The donor tested CMV seropositive and was one of the 289 seropositive cohort members. A peripheral blood sample was provided by each donor, and peripheral blood mononuclear cells were used for TCR beta sequencing. The Qiagen DNeasy Blood Extraction Kit was used to extract genomic DNA from the blood cell samples. This clonotype was sampled from a woman aged 18-29 years in good health and CMV-seropositive. Material for sequencing was PBMCs. This chain joins TRBV5-1 to TRBJ2-2; 10 central bases correspond to TRBD2. The CDR3 amino acid sequence is: CASSLSGGVTGELFF. The base sequence is TGCGCCAGCAGCTTGAGCGGGGGGGTCACCGGGGAGCTGTTTTTT.